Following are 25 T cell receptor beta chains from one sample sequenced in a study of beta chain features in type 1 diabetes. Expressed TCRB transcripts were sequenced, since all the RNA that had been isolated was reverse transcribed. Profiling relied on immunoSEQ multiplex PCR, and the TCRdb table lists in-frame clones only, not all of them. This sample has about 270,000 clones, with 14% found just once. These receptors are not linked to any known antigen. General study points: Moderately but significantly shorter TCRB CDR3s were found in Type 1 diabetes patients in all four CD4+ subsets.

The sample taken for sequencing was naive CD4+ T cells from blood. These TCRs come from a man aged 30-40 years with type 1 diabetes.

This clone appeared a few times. CDR3 in amino acids: CASYLAGGGSYNEQFF. CDR3 in DNA: TGTGCCAGCTATTTAGCGGGAGGGGGCTCCTACAATGAGCAGTTCTTC. The chain employs TRBV27 and TRBJ2-1; 11 bases match TRBD2. Per the germline V gene, CDR1 is MNHEY and CDR2 is SMNVEV (reference sequence). V lost 8 bases to trimming and J lost 0 bases; unmatched junction nucleotides: 6. The length of the CDR3 is 16 residues.

CDR3 nucleotides: TGTGCCAGCAGCCCCCGAGGGGGGAGAGGGGGCAACTCCTACGAGCAGTACTTC. Amino acid sequence: CASSPRGGRGGNSYEQYF. The chain has TRBV9 and TRBJ2-7, with a weak D call TRBD1 (7 bases). In germline, CDR1 is SGDLS, CDR2 YYNGEE. This CDR3 is 18 amino acids long. The ends were cut back, 4 bases at V and 0 bases at J, with 23 bases in the middle. The variable domain in full, with the rest retrieved from reference TRBV9 and TRBJ2-7, is DSGVTQTPKHLITATGQRVTLRCSPRSGDLSVYWYQQSLDQGLQFLIQYYNGEERAKGNILERFSAQQFPDLHSELNLSSLELGDSALYFCASSPRGGRGGNSYEQYFGPGTRLTVT.

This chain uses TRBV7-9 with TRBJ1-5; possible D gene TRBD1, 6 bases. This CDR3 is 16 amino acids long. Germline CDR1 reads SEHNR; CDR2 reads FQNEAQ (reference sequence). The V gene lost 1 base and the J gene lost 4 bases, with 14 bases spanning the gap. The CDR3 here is CASSLGGTRRNQPQHF. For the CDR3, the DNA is TGTGCCAGCAGCTTAGGGGGGACACGAAGGAATCAGCCCCAGCATTTT.

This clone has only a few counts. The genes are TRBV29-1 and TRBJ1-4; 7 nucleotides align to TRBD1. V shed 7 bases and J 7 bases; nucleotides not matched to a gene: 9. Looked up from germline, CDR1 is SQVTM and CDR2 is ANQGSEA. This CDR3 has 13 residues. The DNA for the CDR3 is TGCAGCGCCGGGACAGCGCGAACTGAAAAACTGTTTTTT. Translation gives CSAGTARTEKLFF.

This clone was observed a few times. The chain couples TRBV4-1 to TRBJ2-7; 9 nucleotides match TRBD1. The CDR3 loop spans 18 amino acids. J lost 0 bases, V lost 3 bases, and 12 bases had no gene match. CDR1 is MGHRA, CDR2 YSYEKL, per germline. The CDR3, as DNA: TGCGCCAGCAGCCACGCGAGGACCAAGGACAGGGGCTCCTACGAGCAGTACTTC. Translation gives CASSHARTKDRGSYEQYF.

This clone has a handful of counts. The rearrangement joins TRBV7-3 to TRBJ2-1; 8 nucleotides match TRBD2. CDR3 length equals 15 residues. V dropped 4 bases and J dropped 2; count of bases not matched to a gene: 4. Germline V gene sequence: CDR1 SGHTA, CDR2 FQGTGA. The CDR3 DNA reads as TGTGCCAGCAGCTCCGGAGCGGGAGCCTACAATGAGCAGTTCTTC. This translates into CASSSGAGAYNEQFF.

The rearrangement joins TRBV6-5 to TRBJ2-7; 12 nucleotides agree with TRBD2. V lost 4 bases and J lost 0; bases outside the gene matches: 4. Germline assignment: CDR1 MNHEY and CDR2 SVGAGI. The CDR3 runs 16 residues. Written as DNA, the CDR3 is TGTGCCAGCAGTTCCAGACTAGCGGGAGCCTCCTACGAGCAGTACTTC. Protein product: CASSSRLAGASYEQYF.

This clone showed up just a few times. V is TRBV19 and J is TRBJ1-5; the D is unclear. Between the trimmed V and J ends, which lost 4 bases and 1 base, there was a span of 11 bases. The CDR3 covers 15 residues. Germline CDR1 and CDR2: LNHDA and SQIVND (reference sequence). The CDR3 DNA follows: TGTGCCAGTAGTACTCGGACTCGAAGCAATCAGCCCCAGCATTTT. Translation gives CASSTRTRSNQPQHF.

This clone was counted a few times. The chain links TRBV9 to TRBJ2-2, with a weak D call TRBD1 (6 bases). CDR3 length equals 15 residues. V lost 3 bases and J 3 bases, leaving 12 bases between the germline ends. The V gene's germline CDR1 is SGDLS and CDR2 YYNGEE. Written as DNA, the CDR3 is TGTGCCAGCAGCGCCACAGGGTTTGACACCGGGGAGCTGTTTTTT. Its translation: CASSATGFDTGELFF.

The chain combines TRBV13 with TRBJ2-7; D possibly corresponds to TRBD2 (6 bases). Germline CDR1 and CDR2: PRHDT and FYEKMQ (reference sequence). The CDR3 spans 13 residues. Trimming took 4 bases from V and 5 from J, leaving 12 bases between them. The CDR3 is CASSSLSGHEQYF. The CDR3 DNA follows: TGTGCCAGCAGCTCTTTGAGCGGGCACGAGCAGTACTTC.

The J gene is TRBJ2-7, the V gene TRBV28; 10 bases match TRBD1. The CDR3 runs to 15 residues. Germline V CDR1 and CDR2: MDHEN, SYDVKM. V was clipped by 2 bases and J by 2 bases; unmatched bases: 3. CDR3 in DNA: TGTGCCAGCAGTTTAATAGGGACAGGGGCCTACGAGCAGTACTTC. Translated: CASSLIGTGAYEQYF.

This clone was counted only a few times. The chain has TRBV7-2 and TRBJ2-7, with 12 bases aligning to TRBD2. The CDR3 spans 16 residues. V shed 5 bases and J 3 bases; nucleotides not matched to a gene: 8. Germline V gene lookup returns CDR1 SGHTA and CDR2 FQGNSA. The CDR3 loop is CASSPRTSGNLYEQYF. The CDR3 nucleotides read TGTGCCAGCAGCCCTCGGACTAGCGGGAACCTCTACGAGCAGTACTTC.

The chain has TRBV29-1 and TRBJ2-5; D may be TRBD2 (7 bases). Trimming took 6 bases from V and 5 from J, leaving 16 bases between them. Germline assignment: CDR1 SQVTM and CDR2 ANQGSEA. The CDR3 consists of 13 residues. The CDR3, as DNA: TGCAGCGTACGCCGCGGGGGCGAGGAGACCCAGTACTTC. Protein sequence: CSVRRGGEETQYF.

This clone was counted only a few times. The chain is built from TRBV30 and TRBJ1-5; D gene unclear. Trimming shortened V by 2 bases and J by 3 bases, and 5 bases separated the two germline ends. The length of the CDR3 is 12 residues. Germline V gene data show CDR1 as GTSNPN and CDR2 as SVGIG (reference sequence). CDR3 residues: CAWSQDNQPQHF. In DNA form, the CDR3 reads TGTGCCTGGAGTCAGGACAATCAGCCCCAGCATTTT.

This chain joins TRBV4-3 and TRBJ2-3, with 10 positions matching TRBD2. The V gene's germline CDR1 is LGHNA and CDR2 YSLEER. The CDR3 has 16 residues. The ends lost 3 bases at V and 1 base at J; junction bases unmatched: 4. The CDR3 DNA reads TGCGCCAGCAGCCAGTCCGGGACTAGCGGCACAGATACGCAGTATTTT. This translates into CASSQSGTSGTDTQYF.

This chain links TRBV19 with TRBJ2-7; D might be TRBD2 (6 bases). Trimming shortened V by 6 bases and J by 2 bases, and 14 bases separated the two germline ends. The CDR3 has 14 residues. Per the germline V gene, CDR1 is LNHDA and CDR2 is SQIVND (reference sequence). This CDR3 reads CASSREAKAYEQYF. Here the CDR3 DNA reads TGTGCCAGTAGCAGGGAGGCCAAAGCCTACGAGCAGTACTTC. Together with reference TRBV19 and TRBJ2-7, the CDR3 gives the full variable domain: DGGITQSPKYLFRKEGQNVTLSCEQNLNHDAMYWYRQDPGQGLRLIYYSQIVNDFQKGDIAEGYSVSREKKESFPLTVTSAQKNPTAFYLCASSREAKAYEQYFGPGTRLTVT.

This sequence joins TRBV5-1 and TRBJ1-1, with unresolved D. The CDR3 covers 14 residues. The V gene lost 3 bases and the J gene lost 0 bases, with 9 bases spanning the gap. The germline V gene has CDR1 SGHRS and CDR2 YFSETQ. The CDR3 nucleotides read TGCGCCAGCAGCTCGGAGGGCATGAACACTGAAGCTTTCTTT. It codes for CASSSEGMNTEAFF.

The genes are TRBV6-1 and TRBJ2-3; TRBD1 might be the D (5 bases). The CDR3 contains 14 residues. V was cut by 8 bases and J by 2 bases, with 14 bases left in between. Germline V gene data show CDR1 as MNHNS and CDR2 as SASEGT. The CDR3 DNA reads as TGTGCCAGCGGGAATGGGGCTTACACAGATACGCAGTATTTT. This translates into CASGNGAYTDTQYF.

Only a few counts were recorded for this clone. For the CDR3, the DNA is TGTGCCAGCAGCTTAGACTCAGGGATTGGCGGCTACACCTTC. Translating gives CASSLDSGIGGYTF. V and J are TRBV7-9 and TRBJ1-2; tentatively, D is TRBD1 (5 bases). CDR3 size: 14 residues. Trimming took 1 base from V and 8 from J, leaving 14 bases between them. Germline V gives CDR1 SEHNR, CDR2 FQNEAQ (reference sequence). The full variable domain, rest sourced from reference TRBV7-9 and TRBJ1-2, is DTGVSQNPRHKITKRGQNVTFRCDPISEHNRLYWYRQTLGQGPEFLTYFQNEAQLEKSRLLSDRFSAERPKGSFSTLEIQRTEQGDSAMYLCASSLDSGIGGYTFGSGTRLTVV.

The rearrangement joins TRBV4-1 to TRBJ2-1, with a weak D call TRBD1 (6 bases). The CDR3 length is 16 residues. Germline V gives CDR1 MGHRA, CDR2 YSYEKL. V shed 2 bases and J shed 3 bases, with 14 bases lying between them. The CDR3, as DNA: TGCGCCAGCAGCCAACCCGGGACAAGAAGCTACAATGAGCAGTTCTTC. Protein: CASSQPGTRSYNEQFF.

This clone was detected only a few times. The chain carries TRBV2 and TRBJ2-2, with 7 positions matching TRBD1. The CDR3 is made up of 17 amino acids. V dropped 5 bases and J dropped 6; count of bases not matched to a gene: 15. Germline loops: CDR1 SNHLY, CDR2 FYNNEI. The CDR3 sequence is CASSPRGGPGMAGELFF. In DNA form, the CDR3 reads TGTGCCAGCAGTCCTAGAGGGGGCCCGGGAATGGCCGGGGAGCTGTTTTTT.

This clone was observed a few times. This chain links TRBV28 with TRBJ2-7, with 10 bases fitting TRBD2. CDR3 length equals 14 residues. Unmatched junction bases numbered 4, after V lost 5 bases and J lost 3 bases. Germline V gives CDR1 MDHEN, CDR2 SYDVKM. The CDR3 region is CASSASGSRYEQYF. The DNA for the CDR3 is TGTGCCAGCAGTGCTAGCGGGAGTCGCTACGAGCAGTACTTC. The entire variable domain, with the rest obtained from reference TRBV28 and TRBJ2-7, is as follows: DVKVTQSSRYLVKRTGEKVFLECVQDMDHENMFWYRQDPGLGLRLIYFSYDVKMKEKGDIPEGYSVSREKKERFSLILESASTNQTSMYLCASSASGSRYEQYFGPGTRLTVT.

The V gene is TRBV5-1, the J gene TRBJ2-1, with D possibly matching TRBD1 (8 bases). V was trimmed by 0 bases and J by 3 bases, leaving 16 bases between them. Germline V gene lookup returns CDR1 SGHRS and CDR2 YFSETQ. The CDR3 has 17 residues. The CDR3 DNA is TGCGCCAGCAGCTTGGCCCAGGGGGCGGGAGTCTACAATGAGCAGTTCTTC. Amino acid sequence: CASSLAQGAGVYNEQFF.

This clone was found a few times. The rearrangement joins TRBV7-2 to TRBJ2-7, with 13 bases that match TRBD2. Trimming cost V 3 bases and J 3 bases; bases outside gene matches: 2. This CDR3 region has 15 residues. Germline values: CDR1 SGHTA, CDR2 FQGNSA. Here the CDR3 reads CASSLGLAGFYEQYF. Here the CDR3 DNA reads TGTGCCAGCAGCTTGGGACTAGCGGGATTCTACGAGCAGTACTTC.

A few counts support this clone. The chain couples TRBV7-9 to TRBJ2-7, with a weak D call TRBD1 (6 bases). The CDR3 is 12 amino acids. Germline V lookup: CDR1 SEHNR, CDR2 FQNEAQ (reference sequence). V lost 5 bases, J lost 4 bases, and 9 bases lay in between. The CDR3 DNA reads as TGTGCCAGCAGCATACAGGGTTACGAGCAGTACTTC. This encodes CASSIQGYEQYF.